Listed below are T cell receptor beta chains from one sample, sequenced in a study of human T cells and chemical hapten exposure. TCRdb redid the calling of the RACE reads with MiXCR, one entry per CDR3 protein. The sample comprises about 360,000 distinct CDR3 sequences, 6% to 8.5% of which are singletons, and 8.4% rests with the top ten. The material sequenced was whole blood, taken in connection with sensitization to the hapten diphenylcyclopropenone (DPC). These receptors all stem from a woman younger than 35 with alopecia areata. Some clones in this sample may be carry-over from other donors' samples. Each CDR3 is given with its conserved first and last residue. The order of the fields is clone size, V gene, J gene, D gene, CDR3 protein, CDR3 DNA. The D gene is left open where the match is weak. Rows may omit the clone size; those that give it use once, few, many or a size class.

NA,TRBV7-9,TRBJ1-1,TRBD1,CASSSPRGDRTMNTEAFF,TGTGCCAGCAGCTCACCCAGGGGGGACAGAACGATGAACACTGAAGCTTTCTTT
many,TRBV6-1,TRBJ1-4,NA,CASSERQAEGSEKLFF,TGTGCCAGCAGTGAACGGCAGGCCGAGGGGTCCGAAAAACTGTTTTTT
many,TRBV28,TRBJ2-3,NA,CASSLGRNYRVTDTQYF,TGTGCCAGCAGTTTAGGGCGGAACTATCGGGTCACAGATACGCAGTATTTT
NA,TRBV7-2,TRBJ1-6,NA,CASSLGQFYNSPLHF,TGTGCCAGCAGCCTCGGACAGTTTTATAATTCACCCCTCCACTTT
many,TRBV11-2,TRBJ2-5,TRBD1,CASSLGSGGETQYF,TGTGCCAGCAGCTTAGGCTCAGGGGGAGAGACCCAGTACTTC
NA,TRBV2,TRBJ1-1,TRBD1,CASSERTGGRGEAFF,TGTGCCAGCAGCGAGAGGACAGGGGGGCGAGGGGAAGCTTTCTTT
NA,TRBV25-1,TRBJ2-1,TRBD1,CASSEMDRTLNEQFF,TGTGCCAGCAGTGAGATGGACAGGACTCTTAATGAGCAGTTCTTC
many,TRBV28,TRBJ2-7,NA,CASSLGRFYEQYF,TGTGCCAGCAGTTTGGGGCGATTCTACGAGCAGTACTTC
few,TRBV6-2/TRBV6-3,TRBJ2-7,NA,CATLPRSSYEQYF,TGTGCCACCCTTCCGAGGAGCTCCTACGAGCAGTACTTC
many,TRBV20-1,TRBJ2-3,TRBD1,CSAQGQAQDTQYF,TGCAGTGCTCAGGGACAGGCTCAGGATACGCAGTATTTT
NA,TRBV5-4,TRBJ1-2,NA,CASSQNRDSGYGYTF,TGTGCCAGCAGCCAAAACAGGGATTCAGGCTATGGCTACACCTTC
many,TRBV2,TRBJ2-6,TRBD2,CASRLSGSSGANVLTF,TGTGCCAGCAGATTGAGCGGGAGCTCTGGGGCCAACGTCCTGACTTTC
NA,TRBV4-1,TRBJ1-5,NA,CASSQVFGRPQHF,TGCGCCAGCAGCCAAGTTTTCGGTAGGCCCCAGCATTTT
many,TRBV29-1,TRBJ2-1,NA,CSVEGDLSIEQFF,TGCAGCGTTGAAGGGGACCTAAGTATTGAGCAGTTCTTC
many,TRBV18,TRBJ2-7,TRBD2,CASSQGLAGPHKSYEQYF,TGTGCCAGCTCACAGGGACTAGCGGGCCCACACAAGTCCTACGAGCAGTACTTC
NA,TRBV12-3/TRBV12-4,TRBJ1-1,TRBD1,CASSPMGTANTEAFF,TGTGCCAGCAGTCCTATGGGGACAGCGAACACTGAAGCTTTCTTT
NA,TRBV10-3,TRBJ2-3,NA,CAISDRVWSGRDTDTQYF,TGTGCCATCAGTGATCGGGTGTGGTCAGGGCGAGACACAGATACGCAGTATTTT
NA,TRBV20-1,TRBJ1-6,NA,CSARVGGDDNSPLHF,TGCAGTGCTAGAGTTGGAGGGGATGATAATTCACCCCTCCACTTT
few,TRBV29-1,TRBJ1-2,TRBD1,CSVEPQGEDGYTF,TGCAGCGTCGAACCTCAGGGGGAAGATGGCTACACCTTC
few,TRBV2,TRBJ2-1,TRBD2,CASTLAQLNNEQFF,TGTGCCAGCACACTAGCGCAATTGAACAATGAGCAGTTCTTC
few,TRBV7-9,TRBJ2-3,NA,CASSLTRPGATQYF,TGTGCCAGCAGCCTAACGCGCCCAGGGGCCACGCAGTATTTT
few,TRBV7-3,TRBJ2-3,NA,CASSSGGGADTQYF,TGTGCCAGCAGCTCCGGCGGGGGCGCAGATACGCAGTATTTT
many,TRBV29-1,TRBJ2-1,TRBD2,CSVAQQSASGGGTQFF,TGCAGCGTTGCCCAACAGTCCGCTAGCGGGGGGGGGACGCAGTTCTTC
NA,TRBV5-6,TRBJ2-1,TRBD2,CASSALAGKRYNEQFF,TGTGCCAGCAGCGCCCTAGCGGGGAAACGCTACAATGAGCAGTTCTTC
many,TRBV7-8,TRBJ2-1,TRBD1,CASSFHRGSSYNEQFF,TGTGCCAGCAGCTTCCACAGGGGAAGCTCCTACAATGAGCAGTTCTTC
NA,TRBV15,TRBJ2-1,TRBD2,CATSRDFLGLAGAARGNEQFF,TGTGCCACCAGCAGAGATTTCCTGGGACTAGCGGGGGCCGCCCGCGGGAATGAGCAGTTCTTC
many,TRBV7-2,TRBJ2-5,NA,CASRNVIQETQYF,TGTGCCAGCAGGAACGTGATCCAAGAGACCCAGTACTTC
many,TRBV18,TRBJ1-1,NA,CASSPGQSETEAFF,TGTGCCAGCTCACCAGGGCAATCGGAAACTGAAGCTTTCTTT